This record concerns one TCR beta chain sequence. Its antigen remains unidentified. This CDR3 is 16 amino acids long. With V trimmed by 4 bases and J by 0 bases, 7 bases remained unmatched. Per germline, CDR1 SGHNT and CDR2 YYREEE (reference sequence). The entry originates in a study of T cells in localized non-small cell lung cancer. The study's findings and limits: Appearance in adjacent lung was seen for a median around 61 of the top 100 tumor clones.

Sequencing used immunoSEQ multiplex PCR; TCRdb keeps in-frame clones, though not all of them. The table lists some 24,000 clones, about 94% of them singletons. The rearrangement uses TRBV5-4 and TRBJ2-5, with TRBD2 matching over 9 bases. The source is a woman between 35 and 75 years old with stage I lung adenocarcinoma. This specimen consisted of peripheral blood, obtained before any cancer treatment. The CDR3 protein is CASSHGLALHQETQYF. Written as DNA, the CDR3 is TGTGCCAGCAGCCACGGACTAGCGCTTCACCAAGAGACCCAGTACTTC.